The clone carrying this T cell receptor beta chain was found a few times. Its antigen is currently unknown. The entry originates in a study of regulatory T cells in long-lasting Graves disease. Study-level points and caveats: Persistent patients had more shared public clonotypes (roughly 2,700) than new patients (roughly 940). Only a small sample size was used, which may have cut accuracy.

Arm-PCR of CDR3 regions with iRepertoire HTBI primers generated TCR beta libraries. Using its own MiXCR run on the multiplex PCR reads, TCRdb lists one record per CDR3 protein. The data show hundreds of thousands of distinct CDR3 sequences, with under 25% seen just once and around 7% held by the top ten. The CDR3 has 15 residues. Germline lookup yields CDR1 PRHDT and CDR2 FYEKMQ (reference sequence). Trimming shortened V by 1 base and J by 4 bases, and 11 bases separated the two germline ends. Stated time point: persistent/refractory GD, antithyroid drugs over 5 years with positive TRAb. Scientists built the TCR library using RNA that was extracted from PBMCs. Recruitment took place at an endocrinology department in Xi'an, China.

This clonotype was sampled from a female donor with Graves disease. V gene TRBV13 combines with J gene TRBJ2-1; a possible D gene is TRBD2 (5 bases). The sample here was peripheral blood mononuclear cells (PBMCs), taken when the disease was refractory, from a patient treated with antithyroid drugs. The CDR3 nucleotides are TGTGCCAGCAGCTTAGACGGGGTCCCTTACAATGAGCAGTTCTTC. Translated: CASSLDGVPYNEQFF. Full variable domain (outside the CDR3, taken from reference TRBV13 and TRBJ2-1): AAGVIQSPRHLIKEKRETATLKCYPIPRHDTVYWYQQGPGQDPQFLISFYEKMQSDKGSIPDRFSAQQFSDYHSELNMSSLELGDSALYFCASSLDGVPYNEQFFGPGTRLTVL.